A single sample gave rise to the 13 T cell receptor beta chains below, sequenced in a study of PD-1 blockade in classical Hodgkin lymphoma. Sequenced by immunoSEQ multiplex PCR; TCRdb stores in-frame clones only, minus some. Of 55,000 to 80,000 clones in the sample, 88% were seen once. Following autologous stem cell transplantation, relapse occurred in every patient, and exposure to brentuximab vedotin varied. The starting material was peripheral blood mononuclear cells (PBMCs), obtained at baseline. These receptors all come from a human donor with classical Hodgkin lymphoma.

The chain recombines TRBV9 with TRBJ2-5, with 8 nucleotides matching TRBD2. V dropped 0 bases and J dropped 5; count of bases not matched to a gene: 9. In germline, CDR1 is SGDLS, CDR2 YYNGEE. CDR3 size: 16 residues. CDR3 in DNA: TGTGCCAGCAGCGTAGCTCTGGCGGGGGGTAGGGAGACCCAGTACTTC. Its translation is CASSVALAGGRETQYF.

The rearrangement uses TRBV19 and TRBJ1-2; 7 bases align to TRBD1. CDR1 and CDR2 from the germline V gene are LNHDA and SQIVND (reference sequence). Trimming cost V 0 bases and J 4 bases; bases outside gene matches: 5. The CDR3 is 15 residues long. CDR3 residues: CASSIEEGATYGYTF. The CDR3 coding sequence is TGTGCCAGTAGTATAGAAGAGGGGGCGACCTATGGCTACACCTTC.

This sequence joins TRBV4-3 and TRBJ2-7, with 8 bases that match TRBD1. The ends lost 3 bases at V and 0 bases at J; junction bases unmatched: 4. The germline gives CDR1 LGHNA, CDR2 YSLEER. The CDR3 runs to 15 residues. Here the CDR3 reads CASSHRQGPSYEQYF. The CDR3 bases are TGCGCCAGCAGCCACAGACAGGGGCCCTCCTACGAGCAGTACTTC.

The chain has TRBV2 and TRBJ2-3; 11 positions match TRBD2. CDR1 is SNHLY, CDR2 FYNNEI, per germline. With 1 base clipped from V and 0 bases from J, the junction kept 3 bases outside the gene matches. This CDR3 has 17 amino acids. CDR3 sequence: CASSEGSGGGSTDTQYF. The DNA for the CDR3 is TGTGCCAGCAGTGAAGGTAGCGGGGGGGGGAGCACAGATACGCAGTATTTT. The full variable domain, completed using reference TRBV2 and TRBJ2-3, is EPEVTQTPSHQVTQMGQEVILRCVPISNHLYFYWYRQILGQKVEFLVSFYNNEISEKSEIFDDQFSVERPDGSNFTLKIRSTKLEDSAMYFCASSEGSGGGSTDTQYFGPGTRLTVL.

V is TRBV6-5 and J is TRBJ1-4; 8 bases agree with TRBD1. The CDR3 extends over 15 amino acids. Germline assignment: CDR1 MNHEY and CDR2 SVGAGI. With 2 bases clipped from V and 8 bases from J, the junction kept 7 bases outside the gene matches. CDR3 in DNA: TGTGCCAGCAGTTACATTGGACAGGGTAGCGAAAAACTGTTTTTT. This translates into CASSYIGQGSEKLFF.

The chain has TRBV7-9 and TRBJ2-7; D is perhaps TRBD1 (5 bases). The CDR3 is 16 residues long. With 5 bases removed from V and 4 bases from J, the gap between germline ends came to 21 bases. CDR1 is SEHNR, CDR2 FQNEAQ, per germline (reference sequence). DNA of the CDR3: TGTGCCAGCAGCGGCTTGGAGACAGCGTCGGGTTACGAGCAGTACTTC. This gives the protein CASSGLETASGYEQYF.

This clone was detected once. The CDR3 spells CASSPSDGGSAGNTIYF. The DNA for the CDR3 is TGTGCCAGCTCACCCTCGGACGGAGGGTCCGCTGGAAACACCATATATTTT. This chain joins TRBV18 and TRBJ1-3; no reliable D call. This CDR3 is built from 17 residues. V lost 3 bases, J lost 2 bases, and 17 bases lay in between. Germline CDR1 is KGHSH and CDR2 is LQKENI.

V usage is TRBV10-3 and J usage is TRBJ2-3; 10 bases are a match to TRBD2. The CDR3 is 16 amino acids. CDR1 and CDR2 from the germline V gene are ENHRY and SYGVKD. The J segment lost 3 bases and the V segment lost 6 bases, leaving 9 bases of the junction unmatched. CDR3 coding DNA: TGTGCCATCAGGGACCCGGGACTAGCGACAACAGATACGCAGTATTTT. Protein: CAIRDPGLATTDTQYF.

The genes are TRBV19 and TRBJ1-3; TRBD1 agrees at 9 bases. In germline, CDR1 is LNHDA, CDR2 SQIVND (reference sequence). CDR3 length equals 15 residues. J was trimmed by 0 bases and V by 5 bases; bases with no gene match: 2. For the CDR3, the DNA is TGTGCCAGTAGTGGGGACAGGGCCTCTGGAAACACCATATATTTT. Translated, it gives CASSGDRASGNTIYF.

This chain uses TRBV18 with TRBJ2-1, with 7 positions matching TRBD2. Looked up from germline, CDR1 is KGHSH and CDR2 is LQKENI. The CDR3 is made up of 16 amino acids. Unmatched junction bases numbered 3, after V lost 1 base and J lost 0 bases. Here the CDR3 reads CASSPREGSSYNEQFF. The DNA for the CDR3 is TGTGCCAGCTCACCACGGGAGGGTAGCTCCTACAATGAGCAGTTCTTC.

This chain links TRBV6-1 with TRBJ1-1; D is unresolved. Germline assignment: CDR1 MNHNS and CDR2 SASEGT. The V and J ends lost 5 bases and 0 bases respectively, with 7 bases between them. The CDR3 runs to 13 residues. DNA for the CDR3: TGTGCCAGCAGTACCCAAGTGAACACTGAAGCTTTCTTT. Translating gives CASSTQVNTEAFF.

This chain joins TRBV30 and TRBJ1-1, with a possible D match to TRBD1 (5 bases). The ends were cut back, 2 bases at V and 0 bases at J, with 7 bases in the middle. Germline V gives CDR1 GTSNPN, CDR2 SVGIG (reference sequence). This CDR3 contains 13 residues. For the CDR3, the DNA is TGTGCCTGGAGTACGGGACTGAACACTGAAGCTTTCTTT. This encodes CAWSTGLNTEAFF.

The chain joins TRBV18 to TRBJ2-7, with TRBD1 matching 8 bases. Germline lookup yields CDR1 KGHSH and CDR2 LQKENI. There are 15 residues in the CDR3. Trimming cost V 8 bases and J 5 bases; bases outside gene matches: 14. The CDR3 reads CASAQQGGPTDEQYF. Written as DNA, the CDR3 is TGTGCCAGCGCACAACAGGGGGGCCCCACCGACGAGCAGTACTTC. The whole variable domain, filled in from reference TRBV18 and TRBJ2-7, reads NAGVMQNPRHLVRRRGQEARLRCSPMKGHSHVYWYRQLPEEGLKFMVYLQKENIIDESGMPKERFSAEFPKEGPSILRIQQVVRGDSAAYFCASAQQGGPTDEQYFGPGTRLTVT.